These T cell receptor beta chains were read from a single sample in a study of T cell changes during pregnancy in multiple sclerosis. TCRdb keeps only in-frame clones here, not all; method: immunoSEQ multiplex PCR. The table records about 40,000 clones, 75% to 90% of them present only once. This material consisted of peripheral blood, taken in the first trimester of pregnancy. These receptors came from a female donor in good health, enrolled as a control in a pregnancy study. The conserved cysteine and the conserved F or W are not part of the CDR3 here. A D gene is named only where the DNA matches it firmly.

TRBV6-4	TRBD2	TRBJ2-1	ASSASSGWYNEQF
TRBV28	TRBD1	TRBJ1-2	ASSLTGGEGRGYT
TRBV7-9	.	TRBJ1-1	ASSLEGGRKAF
TRBV5-8	.	TRBJ1-5	ASSPVRRVFAQH
TRBV27	.	TRBJ2-3	ASSFPGGRDTQY
TRBV6-1	.	TRBJ2-7	ASRIHSSYEQY
TRBV6-5	.	TRBJ1-6	ASSSRTANNSPLH
TRBV5-4	TRBD1	TRBJ2-7	ASSLSRTGEQY
TRBV7-9	.	TRBJ1-5	ASSLEGPGPQH
TRBV19	TRBD1	TRBJ1-4	ASSQGGGDEKLF
TRBV27	.	TRBJ2-7	ASSGSPGQSYEQY
TRBV6-1	TRBD1	TRBJ1-5	ASSERGGSHYSNQPQH
TRBV7-2	.	TRBJ2-3	ASSSQGTDTQY
TRBV19	.	TRBJ2-7	ASSITWTRSYEQY
TRBV7-2	.	TRBJ1-2	ASSLALGTGDGYT
TRBV6-4	TRBD2	TRBJ2-2	ASSASGGSGELF
TRBV9	.	TRBJ2-2	ASSNRENTGELF
TRBV6-6	TRBD1	TRBJ2-5	ASRDRGRGETQY
TRBV12-5	.	TRBJ1-1	ASGLETRANTEAF
TRBV11-3	.	TRBJ1-2	ASSQGGTNYGYT